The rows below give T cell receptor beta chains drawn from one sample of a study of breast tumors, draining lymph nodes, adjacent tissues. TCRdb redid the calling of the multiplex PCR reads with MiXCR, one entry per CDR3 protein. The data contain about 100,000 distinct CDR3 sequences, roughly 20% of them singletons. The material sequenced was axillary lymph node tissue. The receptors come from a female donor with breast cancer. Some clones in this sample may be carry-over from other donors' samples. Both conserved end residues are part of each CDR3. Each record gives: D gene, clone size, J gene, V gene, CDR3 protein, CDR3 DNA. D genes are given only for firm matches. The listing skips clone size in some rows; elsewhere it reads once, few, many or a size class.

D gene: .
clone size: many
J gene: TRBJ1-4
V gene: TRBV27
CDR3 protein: CASSLNGEKLFF
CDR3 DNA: TGTGCCAGCAGTTTAAATGGTGAAAAACTGTTTTTT

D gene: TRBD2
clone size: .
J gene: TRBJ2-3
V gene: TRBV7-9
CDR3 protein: CASAGTSGFSTDTQYF
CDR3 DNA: TGTGCCAGCGCCGGGACTAGCGGGTTCAGCACAGATACGCAGTATTTT

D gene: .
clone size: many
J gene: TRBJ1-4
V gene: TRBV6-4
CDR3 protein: CASSDSRGDQNEKLFF
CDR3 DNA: TGTGCCAGCAGTGACTCGAGGGGGGATCAAAATGAAAAACTGTTTTTT

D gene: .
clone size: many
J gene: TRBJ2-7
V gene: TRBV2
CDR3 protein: CASLGMEASYEQYF
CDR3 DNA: TGTGCCAGCCTGGGGATGGAGGCCAGCTACGAGCAGTACTTC

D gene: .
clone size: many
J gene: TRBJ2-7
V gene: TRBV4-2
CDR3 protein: CASSQTGPTEQYF
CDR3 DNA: TGTGCCAGCAGCCAAACGGGCCCTACTGAGCAGTACTTC

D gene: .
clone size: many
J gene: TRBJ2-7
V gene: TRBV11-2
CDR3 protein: CASEGVSSYEQYF
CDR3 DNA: TGTGCCAGCGAGGGGGTGAGCTCCTACGAGCAGTACTTC

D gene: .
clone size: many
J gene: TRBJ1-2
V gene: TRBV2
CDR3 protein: CASSKTEVLGYTF
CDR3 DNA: TGTGCCAGCAGTAAGACGGAGGTCTTAGGCTACACCTTC

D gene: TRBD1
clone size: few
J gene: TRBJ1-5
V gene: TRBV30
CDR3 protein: CAWSRDRGKGNQPQHF
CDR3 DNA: TGTGCCTGGAGTAGGGACAGGGGTAAAGGCAATCAGCCCCAGCATTTT

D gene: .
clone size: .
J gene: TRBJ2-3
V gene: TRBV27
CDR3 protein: CASRPGSTDTQYF
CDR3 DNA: TGTGCCAGCCGCCCAGGGAGCACAGATACGCAGTATTTT

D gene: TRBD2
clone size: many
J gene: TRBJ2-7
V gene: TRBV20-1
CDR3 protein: CSATGTSGVIEQYF
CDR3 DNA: TGCAGTGCAACTGGGACTAGCGGAGTCATAGAGCAGTACTTC

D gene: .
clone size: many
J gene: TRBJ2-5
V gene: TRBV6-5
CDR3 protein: CASRNQGPGETQYF
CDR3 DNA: TGTGCCAGCAGAAATCAGGGTCCCGGGGAGACCCAGTACTTC

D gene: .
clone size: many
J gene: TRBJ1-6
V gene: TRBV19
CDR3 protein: CASSTGVSPLHF
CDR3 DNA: TGTGCCAGTAGTACAGGGGTGTCACCCCTCCACTTT

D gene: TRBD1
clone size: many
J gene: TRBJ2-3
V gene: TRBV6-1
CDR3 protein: CASTGQPTDTQYF
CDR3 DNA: TGTGCCTCCACGGGACAGCCCACAGATACGCAGTATTTT

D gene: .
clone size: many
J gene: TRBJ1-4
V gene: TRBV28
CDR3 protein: CASTPKGTNEKLFF
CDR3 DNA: TGTGCCAGCACCCCGAAGGGGACTAATGAAAAACTGTTTTTT

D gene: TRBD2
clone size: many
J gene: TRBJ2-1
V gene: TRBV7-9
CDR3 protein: CASKGLAGFDEQFF
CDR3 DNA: TGTGCCAGCAAGGGACTAGCGGGATTCGATGAGCAGTTCTTC

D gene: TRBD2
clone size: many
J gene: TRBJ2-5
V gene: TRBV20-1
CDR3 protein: CSALAGGKETQYF
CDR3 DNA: TGCAGTGCTTTAGCGGGGGGCAAAGAGACCCAGTACTTC

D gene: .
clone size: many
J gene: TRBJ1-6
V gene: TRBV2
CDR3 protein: CASRGGVALHF
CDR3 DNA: TGTGCCAGCCGTGGGGGGGTGGCCCTCCACTTT

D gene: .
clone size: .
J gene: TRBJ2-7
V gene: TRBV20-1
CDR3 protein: CSARDSQDYEQYF
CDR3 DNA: TGCAGTGCTAGAGATAGCCAGGACTACGAGCAGTACTTC

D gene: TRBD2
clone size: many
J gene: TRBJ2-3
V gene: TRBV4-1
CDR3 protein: CASSHTTSGAATDTQYF
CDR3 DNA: TGCGCCAGCAGTCATACGACTAGCGGGGCGGCCACAGATACGCAGTATTTT

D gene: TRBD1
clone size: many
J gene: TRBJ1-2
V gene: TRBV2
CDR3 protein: CASKPGQGTNYGYTF
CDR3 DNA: TGTGCCAGCAAGCCGGGACAGGGGACTAACTATGGCTACACCTTC

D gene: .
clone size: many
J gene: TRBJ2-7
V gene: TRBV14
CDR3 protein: CASSQTDDYEQYF
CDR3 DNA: TGTGCCAGCAGCCAAACAGATGACTACGAGCAGTACTTC

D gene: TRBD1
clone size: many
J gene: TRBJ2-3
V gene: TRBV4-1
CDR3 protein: CASRPTRQGPSTDTQYF
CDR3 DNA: TGCGCCAGCAGGCCCACACGACAGGGCCCAAGCACAGATACGCAGTATTTT

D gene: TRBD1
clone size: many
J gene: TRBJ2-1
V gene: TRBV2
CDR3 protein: CASRAGTGVWVNEQFF
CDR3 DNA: TGTGCCAGCAGGGCCGGGACAGGGGTATGGGTGAATGAGCAGTTCTTC

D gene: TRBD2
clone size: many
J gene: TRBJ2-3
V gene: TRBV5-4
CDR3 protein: CASSLLTSGDLTQYF
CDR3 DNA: TGTGCCAGCAGCTTGTTGACTAGCGGGGACCTTACGCAGTATTTT